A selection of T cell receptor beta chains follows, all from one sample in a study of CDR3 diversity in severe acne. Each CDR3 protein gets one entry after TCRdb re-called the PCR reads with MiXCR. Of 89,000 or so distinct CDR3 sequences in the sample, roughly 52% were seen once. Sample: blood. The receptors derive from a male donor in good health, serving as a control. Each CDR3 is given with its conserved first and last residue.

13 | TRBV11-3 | CASSLGGGIEAFF
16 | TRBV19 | CASSIIRTGRSGELFF
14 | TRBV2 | CASLAGGGQETQYF
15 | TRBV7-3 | CASSPDGSSSYEQYF
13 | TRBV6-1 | CASSEYFATEDHF
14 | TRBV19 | CASSIRTGEEKLFF
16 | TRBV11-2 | CASSLDTFYSNQPQHF
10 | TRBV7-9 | CANGQGELFF
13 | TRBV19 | CASSTHGGTEAFF
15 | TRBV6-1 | CASSDRGLSTDTQYF
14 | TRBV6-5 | CASRTGTAYRGYTF
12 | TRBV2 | CASTGDREPQHF
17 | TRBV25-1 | CASSPGLAGAPPYEQYF
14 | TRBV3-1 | CASSQAQGRIEAFF
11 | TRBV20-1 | CSANRGDGYTF
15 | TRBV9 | CASSPRLQNTGELFF
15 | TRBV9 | CASSVGGNSYNEQFF
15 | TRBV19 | CASSFGGSSYNEQFF
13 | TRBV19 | CASTSRQNSPLHF
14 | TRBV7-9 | CASSPGGSTDTQYF
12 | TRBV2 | CASLTLGTEAFF
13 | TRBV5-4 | CASSLGGAAEQFF
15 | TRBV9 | CASSVDSGTRDGYTF
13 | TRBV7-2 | CASSPMTGQGYTF
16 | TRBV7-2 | CASSLRVSRGGTEAFF
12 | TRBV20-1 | CSASAGDTEAFF
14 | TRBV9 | CASSVGGTNTEAFF
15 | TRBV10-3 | CASTYLAGGPGEQYF
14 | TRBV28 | CASGNRGYYEKLFF
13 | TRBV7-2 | CASSPSFLETQYF
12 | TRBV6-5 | CASRPGTAEAFF
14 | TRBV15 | CATSRARGLTEAFF
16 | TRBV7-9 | CASSLASGIRASEQYF
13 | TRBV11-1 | CASSVGQGYGYTF
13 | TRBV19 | CASSWRETGELFF
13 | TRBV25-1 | CASRGGGNTEAFF
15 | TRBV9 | CASSASSGLGNEQFF